This T cell receptor beta chain was sequenced in a study of blood T cell repertoires in COVID-19. This CDR3 has 15 residues. Trimming took off 1 base at V and 3 bases at J, with 14 bases between the two ends. Germline CDR1 is GTSNPN and CDR2 is SVGIG (reference sequence). Some clones are missing from TCRdb's copy, which holds only in-frame ones; the method was immunoSEQ multiplex PCR. The data show about 59,000 clones, with approximately 90% seen just once and more than 15% held by the top ten. This clone has a single count. Sequencing used peripheral blood. The receptor's source is a man older than 75 with acute or convalescent COVID-19. This sequence joins TRBV30 and TRBJ2-3, with D possibly TRBD2 on 5 matching bases. The CDR3 DNA reads TGTGCCTGGAGTGGGACTTCCGATACTACAGATACGCAGTATTTT. Amino acid sequence: CAWSGTSDTTDTQYF.